These 6 T cell receptor beta chains came from one sample sequenced in a study of blood T cell repertoires in COVID-19. Clones were sequenced by immunoSEQ multiplex PCR, and TCRdb holds only the in-frame ones, with some missing. The data contain 200,000 to 300,000 clones, more than 70% of them singletons. Sequences were obtained from PBMCs or T cells enriched from blood (not recorded which). The receptors shown here come from a woman aged 40 to 50 with acute COVID-19.

J is TRBJ2-5 and V is TRBV7-8; 7 nucleotides line up with TRBD1. Germline-derived CDR1 and CDR2 are SGHVS and FQNEAQ. The CDR3 length is 13 residues. V lost 7 bases, J lost 5 bases, and 7 bases stayed unmatched. CDR3 nucleotide sequence: TGTGCCAGCACCCAAGCGGACAGGGAGACCCAGTACTTC. Its protein product is CASTQADRETQYF.

The genes are TRBV7-9 and TRBJ2-7, with D unclear. CDR3 length: 11 amino acids. Trimming stripped 5 bases from V and 1 base from J, with 3 bases between. The germline V gene has CDR1 SEHNR and CDR2 FQNEAQ (reference sequence). CDR3 sequence reads: CASSPSYEQYF. CDR3 nucleotide sequence: TGTGCCAGCAGCCCTTCCTACGAGCAGTACTTC.

This clone turned up a few times. The chain links TRBV5-1 to TRBJ1-1; D gene unclear. CDR3 length: 12 amino acids. V was cut by 0 bases and J by 4 bases, with 4 bases left in between. Germline CDR1 reads SGHRS; CDR2 reads YFSETQ. This CDR3 is CASSLDGTEAFF. CDR3 in DNA: TGCGCCAGCAGCTTGGACGGCACTGAAGCTTTCTTT.

In DNA form, the CDR3 reads TGTGCCAGCAGTCCACGTAAGGGGGCCTCAGGAAACACCATATATTTT. This translates into CASSPRKGASGNTIYF. V is TRBV28 and J is TRBJ1-3, with 7 positions matching TRBD1. The CDR3 has 16 amino acids. Trimming removed 5 bases from V and 4 bases from J; junction bases left unmatched: 11. CDR1 is MDHEN, CDR2 SYDVKM, per germline.

The V and J genes are TRBV11-2 and TRBJ2-1; 7 nucleotides match TRBD2. Germline V CDR1 and CDR2: SGHAT, FQNNGV. Unmatched junction bases numbered 8, after V lost 0 bases and J lost 9 bases. This CDR3 contains 15 residues. The CDR3, as DNA: TGTGCCAGCAGCTTAGATCCCGGACTAGTGGGTGAGCAGTTCTTC. It is translated as CASSLDPGLVGEQFF.

The rearrangement joins TRBV19 to TRBJ2-1, with D hard to call. This CDR3 is 11 amino acids long. V dropped 5 bases and J dropped 8 bases, with 7 bases sitting between them. CDR1 and CDR2 (germline): LNHDA, SQIVND (reference sequence). For the CDR3, the DNA is TGTGCCAGTAGTTCCCGGGATGAGCAGTTCTTC. It specifies CASSSRDEQFF.